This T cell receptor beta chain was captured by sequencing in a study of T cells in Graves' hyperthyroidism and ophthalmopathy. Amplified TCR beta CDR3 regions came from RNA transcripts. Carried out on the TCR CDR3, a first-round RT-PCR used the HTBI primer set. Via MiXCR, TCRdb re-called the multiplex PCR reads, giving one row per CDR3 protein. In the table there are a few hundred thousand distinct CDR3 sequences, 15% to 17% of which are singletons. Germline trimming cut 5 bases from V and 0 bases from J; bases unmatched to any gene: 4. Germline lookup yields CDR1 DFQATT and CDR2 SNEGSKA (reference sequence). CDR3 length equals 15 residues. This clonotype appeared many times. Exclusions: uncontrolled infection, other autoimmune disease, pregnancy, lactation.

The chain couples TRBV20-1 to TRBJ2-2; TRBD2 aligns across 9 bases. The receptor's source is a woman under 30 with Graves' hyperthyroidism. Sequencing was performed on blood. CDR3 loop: CSAPLAGANTGELFF. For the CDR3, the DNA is TGCAGTGCTCCCTTAGCGGGAGCGAACACCGGGGAGCTGTTTTTT.